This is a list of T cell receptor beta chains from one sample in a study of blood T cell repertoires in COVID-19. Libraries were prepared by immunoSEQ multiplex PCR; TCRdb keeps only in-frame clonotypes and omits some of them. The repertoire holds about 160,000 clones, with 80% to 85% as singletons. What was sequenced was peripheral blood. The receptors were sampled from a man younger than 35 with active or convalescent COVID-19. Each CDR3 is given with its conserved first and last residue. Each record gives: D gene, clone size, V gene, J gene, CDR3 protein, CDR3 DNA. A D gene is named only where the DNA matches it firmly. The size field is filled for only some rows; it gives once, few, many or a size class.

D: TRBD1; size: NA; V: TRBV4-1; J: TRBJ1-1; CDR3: CASSQDPEGATEAFF; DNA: TGCGCCAGCAGCCAAGATCCGGAGGGGGCCACTGAAGCTTTCTTT
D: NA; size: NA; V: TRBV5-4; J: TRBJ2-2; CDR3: CASSLGGQGGTGELFF; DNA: TGTGCCAGCAGCCTGGGGGGGCAGGGTGGCACCGGGGAGCTGTTTTTT
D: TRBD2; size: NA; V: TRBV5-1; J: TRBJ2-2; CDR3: CASSLDLAGRTGELFF; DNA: TGCGCCAGCAGCTTAGATCTAGCGGGAAGGACCGGGGAGCTGTTTTTT
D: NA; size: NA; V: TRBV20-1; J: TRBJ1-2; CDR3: CSAIIDYGYTF; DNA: TGCAGTGCTATTATCGACTATGGCTACACCTTC
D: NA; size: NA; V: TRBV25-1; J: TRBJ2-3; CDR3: CASSSQWTLATDTQYF; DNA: TGTGCCAGCAGTTCCCAGTGGACCCTAGCCACAGATACGCAGTATTTT
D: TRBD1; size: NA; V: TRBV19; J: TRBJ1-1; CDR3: CASSIGTGFQAFF; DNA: TGTGCCAGTAGTATTGGGACAGGGTTTCAAGCTTTCTTT
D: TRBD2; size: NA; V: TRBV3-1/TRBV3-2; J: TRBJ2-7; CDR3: CASSPGGGLASYEQYF; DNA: TGTGCCAGCAGCCCTGGTGGAGGACTAGCGTCCTACGAGCAGTACTTC
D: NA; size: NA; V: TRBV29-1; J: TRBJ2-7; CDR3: CSVVETGYYEQYF; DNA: TGCAGCGTTGTGGAGACAGGTTACTACGAGCAGTACTTC
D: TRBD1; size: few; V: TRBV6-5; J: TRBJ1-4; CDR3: CASQPGTDNEKLFF; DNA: TGTGCCAGTCAGCCCGGGACAGATAATGAAAAACTGTTTTTT
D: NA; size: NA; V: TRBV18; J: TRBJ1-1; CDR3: CASSPSGGGAGEAFF; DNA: TGTGCCAGCTCACCCTCTGGGGGGGGCGCAGGTGAAGCTTTCTTT
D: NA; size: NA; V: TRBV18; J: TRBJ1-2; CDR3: CASSPTTRGGYTF; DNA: TGTGCCAGCTCACCAACGACCAGGGGTGGCTACACCTTC
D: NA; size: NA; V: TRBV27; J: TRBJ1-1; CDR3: CASSFSGRITNTEAFF; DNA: TGTGCCAGCAGTTTTTCCGGGAGAATTACGAACACTGAAGCTTTCTTT
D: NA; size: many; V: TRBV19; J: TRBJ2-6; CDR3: CASSNPNRAGANVLTF; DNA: TGTGCCAGTAGTAACCCTAACAGGGCTGGGGCCAACGTCCTGACTTTC
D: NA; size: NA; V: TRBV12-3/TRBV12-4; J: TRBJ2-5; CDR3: CASSLKETQYF; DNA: TGTGCCAGCAGCCTAAAAGAGACCCAGTACTTC
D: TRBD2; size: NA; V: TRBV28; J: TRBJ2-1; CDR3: CASKELAGIRQFF; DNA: TGTGCCAGCAAGGAACTAGCGGGAATCAGGCAGTTCTTC
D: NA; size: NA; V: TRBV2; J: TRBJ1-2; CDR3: CASSKERDSRGGYTF; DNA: TGTGCCAGCAGTAAAGAGCGGGACTCACGGGGGGGCTACACCTTC
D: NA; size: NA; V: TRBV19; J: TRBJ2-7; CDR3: CASSIRDTSYEQYF; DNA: TGTGCCAGTAGTATACGGGATACGTCCTACGAGCAGTACTTC
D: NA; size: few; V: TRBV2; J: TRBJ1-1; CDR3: CASNPDLRTEAFF; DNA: TGTGCCAGCAACCCCGACTTGCGCACTGAAGCTTTCTTT
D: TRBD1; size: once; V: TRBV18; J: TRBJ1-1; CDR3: CASSPLWDRATEAFF; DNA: TGTGCCAGCTCACCCCTGTGGGACAGGGCCACTGAAGCTTTCTTT
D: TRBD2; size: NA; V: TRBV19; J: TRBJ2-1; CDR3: CASSVRVSGVSYNEQFF; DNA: TGTGCCAGTAGTGTGCGGGTTAGCGGGGTCTCCTACAATGAGCAGTTCTTC
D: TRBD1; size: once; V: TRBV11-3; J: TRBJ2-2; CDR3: CASSHDRGQTGELFF; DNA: TGTGCCAGCAGCCACGACAGGGGTCAAACCGGGGAGCTGTTTTTT
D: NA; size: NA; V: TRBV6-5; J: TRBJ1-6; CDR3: CASIRQDSYNSPLHF; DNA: TGTGCCAGCATTAGGCAGGACAGCTATAATTCACCCCTCCACTTT
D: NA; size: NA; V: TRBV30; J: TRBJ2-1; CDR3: CAWHREGQSYNEQFF; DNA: TGTGCCTGGCATCGAGAGGGCCAGTCCTACAATGAGCAGTTCTTC
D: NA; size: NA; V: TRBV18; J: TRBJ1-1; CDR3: CASSLRQGTGVNTEAFF; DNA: TGTGCCAGCTCACTACGCCAAGGGACTGGGGTAAACACTGAAGCTTTCTTT
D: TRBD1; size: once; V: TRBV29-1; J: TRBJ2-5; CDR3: CSVGDRGWETQYF; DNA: TGCAGCGTTGGCGACAGGGGTTGGGAGACCCAGTACTTC
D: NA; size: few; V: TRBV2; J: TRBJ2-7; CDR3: CASSVGSYEQYF; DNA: TGTGCCAGCAGTGTTGGCAGCTACGAGCAGTACTTC
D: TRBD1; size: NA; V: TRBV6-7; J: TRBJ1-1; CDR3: CASSYISNRDRGRSTEAFF; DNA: TGTGCCAGCAGTTACATTAGTAACCGGGACAGGGGGCGGAGCACTGAAGCTTTCTTT
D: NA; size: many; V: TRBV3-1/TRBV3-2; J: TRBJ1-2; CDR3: CASSPPDSLYGYTF; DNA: TGTGCCAGCAGCCCCCCGGACAGTCTCTATGGCTACACCTTC
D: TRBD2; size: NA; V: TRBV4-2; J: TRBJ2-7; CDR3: CASSLTRLAGFYEQYF; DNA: TGTGCCAGCAGCCTAACCAGATTAGCGGGGTTCTACGAGCAGTACTTC
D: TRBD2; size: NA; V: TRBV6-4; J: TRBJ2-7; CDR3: CASPSGGGYF; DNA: TGTGCCAGCCCTAGCGGGGGGGGGTACTTC
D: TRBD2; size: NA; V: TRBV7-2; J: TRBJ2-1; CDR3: CASSLARGNEQFF; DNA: TGTGCCAGCAGCTTAGCGCGGGGGAATGAGCAGTTCTTC
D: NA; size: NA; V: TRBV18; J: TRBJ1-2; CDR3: CASSPIKSNGYTF; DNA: TGTGCCAGCTCACCAATTAAGAGTAATGGCTACACCTTC
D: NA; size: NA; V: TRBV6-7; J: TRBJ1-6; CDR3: CASSFAHFSLHF; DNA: TGTGCCAGCAGTTTCGCGCATTTTAGCCTCCACTTT
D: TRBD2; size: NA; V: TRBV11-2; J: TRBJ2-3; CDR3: CASSPTKRGSTDTQYF; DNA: TGTGCCAGCAGCCCAACCAAGCGGGGGAGCACAGATACGCAGTATTTT
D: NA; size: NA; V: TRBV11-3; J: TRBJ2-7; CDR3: CASSLRGTDYEQYF; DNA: TGTGCCAGCAGCTTACGCGGGACCGACTACGAGCAGTACTTC
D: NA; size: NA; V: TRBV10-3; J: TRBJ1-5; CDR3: CAISFDRPQPQHF; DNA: TGTGCCATCAGTTTTGACAGGCCCCAGCCCCAGCATTTT
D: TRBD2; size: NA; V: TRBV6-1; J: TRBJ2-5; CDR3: CASMTGLAGTQYF; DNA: TGTGCCAGCATGACAGGTCTAGCGGGGACCCAGTACTTC
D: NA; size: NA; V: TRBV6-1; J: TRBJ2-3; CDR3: CASSGIARTGRGTDTQYF; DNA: TGTGCCAGCAGTGGAATTGCCCGGACAGGGAGGGGCACAGATACGCAGTATTTT
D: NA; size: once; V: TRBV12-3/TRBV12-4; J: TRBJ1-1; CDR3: CASSSSYTEAFF; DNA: TGTGCCAGCAGTTCCAGTTACACTGAAGCTTTCTTT
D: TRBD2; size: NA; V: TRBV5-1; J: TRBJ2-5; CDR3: CASSWTPLTSGGGETQYF; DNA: TGCGCCAGCAGCTGGACCCCTCTGACTAGCGGGGGGGGAGAGACCCAGTACTTC
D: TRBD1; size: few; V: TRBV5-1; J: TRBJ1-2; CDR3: CASSPGQGSGYTF; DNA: TGCGCCAGCAGCCCGGGACAGGGAAGCGGCTACACCTTC
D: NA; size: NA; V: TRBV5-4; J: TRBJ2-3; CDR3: CASSLHPVTSTDTQYF; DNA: TGTGCCAGCAGCTTGCATCCGGTAACTAGCACAGATACGCAGTATTTT
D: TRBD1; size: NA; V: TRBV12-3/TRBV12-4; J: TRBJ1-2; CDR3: CASKGQTYYGYTF; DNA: TGTGCCAGCAAGGGACAGACTTACTATGGCTACACCTTC
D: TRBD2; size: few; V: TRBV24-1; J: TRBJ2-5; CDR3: CATSDPTSGKETQYF; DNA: TGTGCCACCAGTGATCCGACTAGCGGGAAAGAGACCCAGTACTTC
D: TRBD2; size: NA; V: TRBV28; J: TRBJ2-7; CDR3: CASSSPPSGISTEQYF; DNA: TGTGCCAGCAGTTCCCCACCTAGCGGGATTTCTACGGAGCAGTACTTC
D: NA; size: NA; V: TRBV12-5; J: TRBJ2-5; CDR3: CASGFSVHEETQYF; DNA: TGTGCTAGTGGTTTTAGTGTGCACGAGGAGACCCAGTACTTC
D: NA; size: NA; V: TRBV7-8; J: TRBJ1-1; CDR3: CASSLARWEVEAFF; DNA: TGTGCCAGCAGCTTAGCGCGGTGGGAGGTTGAAGCTTTCTTT
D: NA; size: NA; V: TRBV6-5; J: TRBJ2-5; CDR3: CASSYRPRQETQYF; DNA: TGTGCCAGCAGCTACAGGCCGCGACAGGAGACCCAGTACTTC
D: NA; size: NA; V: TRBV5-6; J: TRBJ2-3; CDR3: CASSLRDTDTQYF; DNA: TGTGCCAGCAGCTTACGGGACACAGATACGCAGTATTTT
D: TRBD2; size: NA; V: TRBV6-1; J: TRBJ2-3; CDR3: CASSEVPGGGASTDTQYF; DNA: TGTGCCAGCAGTGAAGTTCCTGGCGGGGGGGCGAGTACAGATACGCAGTATTTT
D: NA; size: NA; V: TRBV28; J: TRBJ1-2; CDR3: CASSRSATAIYGYTF; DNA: TGTGCCAGCAGTAGAAGTGCGACAGCCATATATGGCTACACCTTC
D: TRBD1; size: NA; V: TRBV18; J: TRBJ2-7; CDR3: CASSRNRDSSYEQYF; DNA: TGTGCCAGCTCGCGAAACCGGGACAGCTCCTACGAGCAGTACTTC
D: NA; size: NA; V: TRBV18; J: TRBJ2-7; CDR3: CASSPDRRSSYEQYF; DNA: TGTGCCAGCTCACCAGACAGGCGAAGCTCCTACGAGCAGTACTTC
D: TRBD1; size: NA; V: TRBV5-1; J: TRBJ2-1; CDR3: CASSLGQGSSGNEQFF; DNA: TGCGCCAGCAGCTTGGGACAGGGGTCATCAGGCAATGAGCAGTTCTTC
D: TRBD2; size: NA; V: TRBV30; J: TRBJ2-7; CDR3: CAWTEGTSGRAYEQYF; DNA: TGTGCCTGGACGGAAGGAACTAGCGGGAGGGCCTACGAGCAGTACTTC
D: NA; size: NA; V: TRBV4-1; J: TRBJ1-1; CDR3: CASSQISTGNTEAFF; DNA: TGCGCCAGCAGCCAGATCTCGACAGGGAACACTGAAGCTTTCTTT
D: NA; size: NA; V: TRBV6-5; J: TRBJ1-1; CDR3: CASSTKQGSVAFF; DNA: TGTGCCAGCAGTACAAAACAGGGCTCTGTGGCTTTCTTT